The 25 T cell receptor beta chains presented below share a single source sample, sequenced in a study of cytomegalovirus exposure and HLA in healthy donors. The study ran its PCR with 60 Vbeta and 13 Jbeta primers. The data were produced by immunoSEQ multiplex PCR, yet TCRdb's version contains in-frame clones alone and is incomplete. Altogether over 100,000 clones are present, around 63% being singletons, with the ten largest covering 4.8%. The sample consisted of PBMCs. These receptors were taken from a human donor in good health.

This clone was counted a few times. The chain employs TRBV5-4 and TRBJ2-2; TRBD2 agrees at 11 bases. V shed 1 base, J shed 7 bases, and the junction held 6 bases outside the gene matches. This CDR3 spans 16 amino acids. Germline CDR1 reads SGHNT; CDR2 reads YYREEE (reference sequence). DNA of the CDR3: TGTGCCAGCAGCTTGAGTCTAGCGGGAGGATTCGGGGAGCTGTTTTTT. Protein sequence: CASSLSLAGGFGELFF.

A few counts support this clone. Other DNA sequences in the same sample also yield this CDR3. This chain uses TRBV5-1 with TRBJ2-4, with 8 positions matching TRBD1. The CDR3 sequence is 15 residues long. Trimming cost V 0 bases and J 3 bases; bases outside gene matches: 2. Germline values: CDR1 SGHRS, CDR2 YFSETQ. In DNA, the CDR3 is TGCGCCAGCAGCTTGGAAGGGACAGGCAAAAACATTCAGTACTTC. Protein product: CASSLEGTGKNIQYF.

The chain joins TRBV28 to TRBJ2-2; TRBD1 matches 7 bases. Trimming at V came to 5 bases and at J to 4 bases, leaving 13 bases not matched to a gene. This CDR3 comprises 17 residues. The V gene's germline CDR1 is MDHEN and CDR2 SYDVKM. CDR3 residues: CASSDTESGQTTGELFF. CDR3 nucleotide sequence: TGTGCCAGCAGTGATACGGAATCGGGACAGACCACCGGGGAGCTGTTTTTT.

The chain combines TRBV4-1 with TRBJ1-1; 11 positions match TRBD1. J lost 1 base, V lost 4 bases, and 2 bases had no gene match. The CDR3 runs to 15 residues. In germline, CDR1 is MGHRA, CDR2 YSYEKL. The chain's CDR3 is CASSPGTGGNTEAFF. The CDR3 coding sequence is TGCGCCAGCAGCCCCGGGACAGGGGGGAACACTGAAGCTTTCTTT.

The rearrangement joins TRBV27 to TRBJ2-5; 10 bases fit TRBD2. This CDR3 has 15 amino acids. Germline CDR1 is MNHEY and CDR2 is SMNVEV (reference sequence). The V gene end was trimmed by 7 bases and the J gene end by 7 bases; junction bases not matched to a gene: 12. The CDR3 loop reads CASKTLAGELGTQYF. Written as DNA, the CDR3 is TGTGCCAGCAAGACGCTAGCGGGAGAACTGGGGACCCAGTACTTC.

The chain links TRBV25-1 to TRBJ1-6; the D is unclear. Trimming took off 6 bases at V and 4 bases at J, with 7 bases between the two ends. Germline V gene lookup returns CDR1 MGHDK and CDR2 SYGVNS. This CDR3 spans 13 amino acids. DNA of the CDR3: TGTGCCAGCAGGAGCGGGTATAATTCACCCCTCCACTTT. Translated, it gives CASRSGYNSPLHF.

CDR3 in amino acids: CAIGDSAEKLFF. CDR3 bases: TGTGCCATCGGGGACTCCGCCGAAAAACTGTTTTTT. This rearrangement joins TRBV10-3 to TRBJ1-4; D might be TRBD1 (5 bases). This CDR3 is 12 amino acids long. V gave up 8 bases and J gave up 8 bases, with 12 bases separating them. Per the germline V gene, CDR1 is ENHRY and CDR2 is SYGVKD.

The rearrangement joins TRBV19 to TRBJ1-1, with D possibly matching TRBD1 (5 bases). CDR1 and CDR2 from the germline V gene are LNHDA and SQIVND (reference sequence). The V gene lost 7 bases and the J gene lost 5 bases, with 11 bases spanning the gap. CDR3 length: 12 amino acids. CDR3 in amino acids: CASKASGTEAFF. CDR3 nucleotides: TGTGCCAGTAAGGCGTCAGGGACTGAAGCTTTCTTT.

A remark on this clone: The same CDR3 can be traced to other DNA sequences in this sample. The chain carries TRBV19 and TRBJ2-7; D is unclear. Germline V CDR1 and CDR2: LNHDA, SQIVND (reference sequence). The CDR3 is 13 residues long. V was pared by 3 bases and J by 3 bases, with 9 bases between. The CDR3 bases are TGTGCCAGTAGTATCACTGCAGGCTACGAGCAGTACTTC. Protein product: CASSITAGYEQYF.

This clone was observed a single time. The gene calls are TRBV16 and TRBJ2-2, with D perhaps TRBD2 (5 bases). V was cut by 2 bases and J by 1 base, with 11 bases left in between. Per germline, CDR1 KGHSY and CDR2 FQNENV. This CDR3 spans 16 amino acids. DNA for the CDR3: TGTGCCAGCAGCCAAGGGTGGGAGTTGAACACCGGGGAGCTGTTTTTT. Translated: CASSQGWELNTGELFF.

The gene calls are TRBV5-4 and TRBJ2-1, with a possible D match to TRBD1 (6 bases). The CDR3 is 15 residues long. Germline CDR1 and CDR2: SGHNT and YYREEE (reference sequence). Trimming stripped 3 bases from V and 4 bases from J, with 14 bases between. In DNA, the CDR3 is TGTGCCAGCAGCTGGGGCCTACAGGGTTACAATGAGCAGTTCTTC. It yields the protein CASSWGLQGYNEQFF.

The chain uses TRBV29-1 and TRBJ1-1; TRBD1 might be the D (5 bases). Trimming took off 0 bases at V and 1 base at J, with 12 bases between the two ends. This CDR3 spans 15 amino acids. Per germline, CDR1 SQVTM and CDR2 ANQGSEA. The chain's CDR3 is CSVEDLRGANTEAFF. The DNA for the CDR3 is TGCAGCGTTGAAGATTTAAGGGGCGCGAACACTGAAGCTTTCTTT.

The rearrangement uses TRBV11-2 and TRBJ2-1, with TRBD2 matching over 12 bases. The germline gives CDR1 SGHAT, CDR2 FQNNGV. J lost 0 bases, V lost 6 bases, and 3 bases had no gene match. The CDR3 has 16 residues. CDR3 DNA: TGTGCCAGCAGGGAGACTAGCGGGAGCTCCTACAATGAGCAGTTCTTC. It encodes CASRETSGSSYNEQFF.

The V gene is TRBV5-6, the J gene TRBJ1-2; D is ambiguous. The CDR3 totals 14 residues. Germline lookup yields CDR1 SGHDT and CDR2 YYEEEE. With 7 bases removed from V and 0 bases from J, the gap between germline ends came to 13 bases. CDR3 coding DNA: TGTGCCAGCGGGCCTCACGGTACTAACTATGGCTACACCTTC. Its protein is CASGPHGTNYGYTF.

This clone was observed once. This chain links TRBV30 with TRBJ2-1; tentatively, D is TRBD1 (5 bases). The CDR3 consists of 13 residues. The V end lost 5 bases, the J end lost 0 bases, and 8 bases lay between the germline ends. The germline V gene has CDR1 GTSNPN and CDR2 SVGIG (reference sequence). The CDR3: CAWGASSYNEQFF. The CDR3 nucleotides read TGTGCCTGGGGGGCCAGCTCCTACAATGAGCAGTTCTTC. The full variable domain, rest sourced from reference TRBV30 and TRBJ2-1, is SQTIHQWPATLVQPVGSPLSLECTVEGTSNPNLYWYRQAAGRGLQLLFYSVGIGQISSEVPQNLSASRPQDRQFILSSKKLLLSDSGFYLCAWGASSYNEQFFGPGTRLTVL.

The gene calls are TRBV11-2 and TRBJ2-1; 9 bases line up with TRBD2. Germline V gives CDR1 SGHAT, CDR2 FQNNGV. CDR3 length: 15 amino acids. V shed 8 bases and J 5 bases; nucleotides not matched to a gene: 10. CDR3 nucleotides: TGTGCCAGCGCAGTCTTAGCGGGAGACAACAATGAGCAGTTCTTC. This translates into CASAVLAGDNNEQFF.

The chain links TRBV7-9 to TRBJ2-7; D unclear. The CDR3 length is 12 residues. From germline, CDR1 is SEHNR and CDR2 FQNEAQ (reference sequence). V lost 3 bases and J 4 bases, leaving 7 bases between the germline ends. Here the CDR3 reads CASSFSRYEQYF. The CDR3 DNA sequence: TGTGCCAGCAGCTTCTCCCGTTACGAGCAGTACTTC.

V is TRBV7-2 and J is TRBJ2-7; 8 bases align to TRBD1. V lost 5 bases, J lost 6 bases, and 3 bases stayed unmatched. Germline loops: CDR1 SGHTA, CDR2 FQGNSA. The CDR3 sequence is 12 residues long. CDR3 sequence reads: CASSLTGVEQYF. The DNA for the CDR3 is TGTGCCAGCAGCCTGACAGGGGTCGAGCAGTACTTC.

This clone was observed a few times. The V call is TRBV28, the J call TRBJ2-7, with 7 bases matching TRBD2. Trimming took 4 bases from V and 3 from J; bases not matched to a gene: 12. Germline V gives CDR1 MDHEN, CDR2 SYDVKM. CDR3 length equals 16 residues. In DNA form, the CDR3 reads TGTGCCAGCAGTTCAATCAGACTAGCAACGGACTACGAGCAGTACTTC. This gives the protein CASSSIRLATDYEQYF. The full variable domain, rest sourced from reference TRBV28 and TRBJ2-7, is DVKVTQSSRYLVKRTGEKVFLECVQDMDHENMFWYRQDPGLGLRLIYFSYDVKMKEKGDIPEGYSVSREKKERFSLILESASTNQTSMYLCASSSIRLATDYEQYFGPGTRLTVT.

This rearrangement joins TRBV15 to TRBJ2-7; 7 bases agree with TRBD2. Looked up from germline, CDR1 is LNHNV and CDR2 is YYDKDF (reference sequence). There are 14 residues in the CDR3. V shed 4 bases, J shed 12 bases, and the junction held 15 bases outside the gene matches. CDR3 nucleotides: TGTGCCACCAGCACGCACCGTGGGCTAGCGGTTTTGTACTTC. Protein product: CATSTHRGLAVLYF.

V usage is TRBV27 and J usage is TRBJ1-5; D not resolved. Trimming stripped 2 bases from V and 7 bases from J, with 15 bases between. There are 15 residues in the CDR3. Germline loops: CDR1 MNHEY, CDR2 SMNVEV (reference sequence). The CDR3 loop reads CASSLNSPTKQPQHF. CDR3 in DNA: TGTGCCAGCAGTTTAAACAGCCCAACGAAACAGCCCCAGCATTTT.

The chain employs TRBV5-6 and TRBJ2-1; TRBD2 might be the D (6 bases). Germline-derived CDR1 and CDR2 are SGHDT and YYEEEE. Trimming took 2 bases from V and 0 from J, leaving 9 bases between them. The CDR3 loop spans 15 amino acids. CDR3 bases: TGTGCCAGCAGCTTATTGGGACTCTCCTACAATGAGCAGTTCTTC. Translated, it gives CASSLLGLSYNEQFF.

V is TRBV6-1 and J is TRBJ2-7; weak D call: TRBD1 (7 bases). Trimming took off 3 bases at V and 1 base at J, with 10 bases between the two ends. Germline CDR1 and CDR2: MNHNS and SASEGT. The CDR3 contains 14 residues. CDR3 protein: CASSDPGGSYEQYF. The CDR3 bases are TGTGCCAGCAGTGACCCAGGGGGGTCCTACGAGCAGTACTTC.

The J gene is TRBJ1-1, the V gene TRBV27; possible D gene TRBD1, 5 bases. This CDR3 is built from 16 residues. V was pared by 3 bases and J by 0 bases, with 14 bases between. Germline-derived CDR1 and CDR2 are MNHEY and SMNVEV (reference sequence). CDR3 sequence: CASSLLAGLMNTEAFF. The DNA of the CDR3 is TGTGCCAGCAGTTTGCTGGCAGGGCTGATGAACACTGAAGCTTTCTTT.

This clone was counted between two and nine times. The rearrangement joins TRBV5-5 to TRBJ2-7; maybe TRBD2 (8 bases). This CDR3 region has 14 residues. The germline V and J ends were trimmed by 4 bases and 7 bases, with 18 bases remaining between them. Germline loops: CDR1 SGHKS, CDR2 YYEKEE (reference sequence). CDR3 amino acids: CASSPGGTAREQYF. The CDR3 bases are TGTGCCAGCAGCCCGGGAGGGACAGCGAGGGAGCAGTACTTC.